This TCR beta chain was sequenced for a study of T cell repertoires in cytomegalovirus infection. Germline values: CDR1 SGHRS, CDR2 YFSETQ. The CDR3 spans 13 residues. V was pared by 4 bases and J by 7 bases, with 3 bases of the junction left unmatched. This clonotype was seen repeatedly, ten times or more. MiXCR, run by TCRdb on the reads, gives a single entry per CDR3 protein. Among around 280,000 distinct CDR3 sequences listed, roughly an eighth were seen once. The chain links TRBV5-1 to TRBJ2-1; the match to TRBD1 covers 9 bases. The sequence was collected from a human donor in good health (CMV status not recorded). Some clones in this sample may be carry-over from other donors' samples. Sequencing was carried out using PBMCs. The CDR3 nucleotides read TGCGCCAGCAGCGTGGACAGGGGTAATGAGCAGTTCTTC. Its translation is CASSVDRGNEQFF.